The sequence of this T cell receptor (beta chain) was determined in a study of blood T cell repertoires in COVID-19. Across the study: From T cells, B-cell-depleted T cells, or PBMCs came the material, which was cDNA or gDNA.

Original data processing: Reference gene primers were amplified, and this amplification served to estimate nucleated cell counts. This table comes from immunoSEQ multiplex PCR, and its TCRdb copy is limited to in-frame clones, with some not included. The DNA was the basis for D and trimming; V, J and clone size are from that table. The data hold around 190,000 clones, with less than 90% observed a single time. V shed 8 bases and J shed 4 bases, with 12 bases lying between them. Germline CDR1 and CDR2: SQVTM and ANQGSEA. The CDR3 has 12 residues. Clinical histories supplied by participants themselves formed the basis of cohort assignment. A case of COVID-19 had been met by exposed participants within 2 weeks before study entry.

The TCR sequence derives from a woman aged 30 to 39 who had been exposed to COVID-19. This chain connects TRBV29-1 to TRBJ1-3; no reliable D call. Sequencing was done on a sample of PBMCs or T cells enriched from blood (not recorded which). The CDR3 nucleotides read TGCAGCACGAGGGCAAACGGAAACACCATATATTTT. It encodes CSTRANGNTIYF.